The TCR beta chain under discussion was sequenced for a study of neurological immune-mediated disorders. Regarding the study as a whole: Expanded clones shared no identical CDR3 amino acid sequences across subjects, which suggested private TCR-beta repertoires in all groups. Phylogenetic grouping assigned the repertoires of 18 of 34 multiple sclerosis patients to one related-CDR3 cluster, which constitutes a possible signature.

This clonotype was picked up many times. Antigen: not known. Where libraries were unsorted, they were derived from 2 million PBMCs stored at -80 degrees C. The method for making cDNA was 5'RACE, and it used 10-nucleotide random UMIs. TCRdb passed the 5' RACE reads through MiXCR, listing each CDR3 protein once. In the table there are about 20,000 distinct CDR3 sequences, 2.6% of which are singletons. This clonotype was obtained from a young woman with multiple sclerosis. Sequenced input: PBMCs.

CDR3 loop: CASSPVGQTIYEQYV. The CDR3, as DNA: TGTGCCAGCAGCCCCGTGGGACAGACGATCTACGAGCAGTACGTC. This rearrangement joins TRBV27 to TRBJ2-7; TRBD1 aligns across 7 bases. The germline gives CDR1 MNHEY, CDR2 SMNVEV (reference sequence). The CDR3 covers 15 residues. V lost 6 bases and J lost 3; bases outside the gene matches: 11.